The entry below gives a single TCR beta chain sequence along with its context. Its specific antigen is unknown. Per-base quality was not reported, and no clone a single base away is much larger than it. This sample is part of a study of T-cell reconstitution after alpha-beta-depleted transplantation in children (dated by TCRdb to the mid-2010s). Notes on the research overall: Using TCR repertoire profiling, the study quantitatively followed how T-cell immune reconstitution unfolded in children after TCRalphabeta/CD19-depleted allogeneic hematopoietic cell transplantation.

Receptor amplification or capture employed PCR. For sequencing, an Illumina HiSeq 2500 was employed. TCR libraries were prepared with molecular barcoding, using unique molecular identifiers to normalize TCRbeta repertoire quantification. TCRdb trimmed public reads at Q25 via fastp, called clones via MiXCR and kept in-frame beta chains. CDR3 protein duplicates are merged, each entry listing the most common genes and DNA. The sample table holds about 610,000 distinct CDR3 sequences, of which under 12% were seen once. The ten largest clones represent about 4.3% of the sample. As encoded in the germline V gene (reference sequence), CDR1 is DFQATT while CDR2 is SNEGSKA. The CDR3 runs 15 amino acids, cysteine and phenylalanine included. Here the CDR3 DNA is all that survives: 45 bases in frame from base 1. V sheds 0 bases and J sheds 2 bases, leaving 14 bases between their ends.

Here the sequenced sample was PBMCs from the stem cell graft donor, taken from the stem cell graft. The V and J segments used are TRBV20-1 and TRBJ2-7; TRBD2 is a possible D gene, resting on 5 matching bases. This TCR was sampled from a human donor who donated a stem cell graft to a child with acute myeloid leukemia. The CDR3 loop reads CSARDRRQATYEQYF. The DNA sequence follows: TGCAGTGCTAGAGATCGGAGGCAGGCGACCTACGAGCAGTACTTC.